This entry is about one T cell receptor (beta chain). The antigen it recognizes is unknown. Per-nucleotide qualities are absent, and no much larger clonotype sits a single base away. Patients with a history of autoimmune disease or receiving systemic immunosuppression were excluded from the trial. Peripheral blood for TCR sequencing was collected from all dose cohorts at baseline, on cycle 4 day 1, and on cycle 7 day 1. The samples were drawn from a first-in-human, open-label, multicenter phase I dose-escalation trial of ivuxolimab. Adults with locally advanced or metastatic melanoma, renal cell, hepatocellular, or head and neck squamous cell carcinoma were enrolled in the trial. Before TCR sequencing, CD4+ and CD8+ T cells were separately sorted from peripheral blood. The data belong to a study of OX40 agonist ivuxolimab in advanced cancers. About the investigation overall: Ivuxolimab, which targeted the costimulatory receptor OX40 (CD134), was an agonistic, fully human IgG2 monoclonal antibody. In the dose-escalation cohort, 70% to 85% of patients were male, and the mean age was around 60 years, with a range of 23 to 79. Of the roughly 54 patients in dose escalation, some 20 had hepatocellular carcinoma, about 15 had melanoma, 9 had renal cell carcinoma and 9 had head and neck cancer. Prior anti-PD-1, anti-PD-L1 or anti-CTLA-4 therapy was permitted, and about two fifths of dose-escalation patients had received checkpoint inhibitors. Three dose-escalation patients achieved partial responses, one with hepatocellular carcinoma and two with cutaneous melanoma. Intravenous ivuxolimab was administered to patients every 2 weeks at six dose levels: 0.01, 0.1, 0.3, 1.5, 3 and 10 mg/kg. The paper describes the monotherapy dose-escalation part (N ≈ 49 patients) of the phase I trial of ivuxolimab. Peripheral TCRbeta sequencing aimed to test whether ivuxolimab altered TCR sequence diversity and caused clonal T-cell expansion. The research as a whole found: In partial responders in the 0.1-3.0 mg/kg groups, normalized peripheral clonal expansion was found to be among the lowest, especially among CD8+ T cells. At doses of 0.1 to 3.0 mg/kg, clonal expansion of both CD4+ and CD8+ blood T cells was observed from baseline to week 6. Which antigens the clonally expanded peripheral T cells were specific for was not determined. On average, CD8+ T cells showed more expanded clones than CD4+ T cells after ivuxolimab. Low levels of normalized T-cell clonal expansion were also shown by some nonresponding patients.

Genomic DNA was isolated from the sorted cells so that the TCRbeta CDR3 region could be sequenced. TCRbeta CDR3 regions were sequenced using the immunoSEQ Assay. Imported from immuneACCESS, the table was reduced by TCRdb to in-frame sequences with V and J called. These copies leave out some clones; in studies compared against another copy, an unresolved V gene accounts for under half, and the cause of the remainder is not known. This sample has about 40,000 clones in its table, and around 92% of those were observed once. In total, the top ten clones hold approximately 9.6% of the sample. This receptor was taken from an adult with an advanced solid tumor such as melanoma, head and neck, liver or kidney cancer. The sample was CD4+ or CD8+ T cells sorted from blood, taken in a trial of the OX40 agonist ivuxolimab.

The CDR3 protein sequence reads: CASSGREGIPGELFF. The bases read TGTGCCAGCAGCGGACGGGAGGGTATACCCGGGGAGCTGTTTTTT. The rearrangement combines TRBV9 with TRBJ2-2, with 8 bases matching TRBD2. The CDR3 numbers 15 residues from cysteine through phenylalanine. Left in the record is the CDR3 DNA by itself, 45 bases read in frame from the first base. In the germline V gene, CDR1 corresponds to SGDLS and CDR2 to YYNGEE. From V the trimming removes 3 bases and from J it removes 6 bases, while the gene matches leave 7 bases of the junction unaccounted for.